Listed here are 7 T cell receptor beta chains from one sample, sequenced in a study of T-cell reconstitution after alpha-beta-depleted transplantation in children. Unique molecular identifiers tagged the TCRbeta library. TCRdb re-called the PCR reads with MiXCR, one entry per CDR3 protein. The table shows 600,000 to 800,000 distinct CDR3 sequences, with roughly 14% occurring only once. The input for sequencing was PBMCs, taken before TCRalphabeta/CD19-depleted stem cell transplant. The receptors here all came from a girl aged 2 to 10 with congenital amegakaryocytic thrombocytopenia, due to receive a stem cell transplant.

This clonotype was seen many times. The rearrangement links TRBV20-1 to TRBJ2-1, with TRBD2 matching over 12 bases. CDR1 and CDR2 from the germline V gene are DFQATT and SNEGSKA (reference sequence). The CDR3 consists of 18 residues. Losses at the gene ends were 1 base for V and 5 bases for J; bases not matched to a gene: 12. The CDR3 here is CSARAKFGTSGFDNEQFF. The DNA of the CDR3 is TGCAGTGCTAGAGCCAAATTTGGGACTAGCGGGTTCGACAATGAGCAGTTCTTC.

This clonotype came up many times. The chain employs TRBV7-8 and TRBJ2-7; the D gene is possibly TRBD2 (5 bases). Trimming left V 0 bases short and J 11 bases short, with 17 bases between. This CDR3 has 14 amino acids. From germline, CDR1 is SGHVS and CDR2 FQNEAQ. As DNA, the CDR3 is TGTGCCAGCAGCTTAGCTGGGTTCGGACCCGGGGAGTACTTC. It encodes CASSLAGFGPGEYF. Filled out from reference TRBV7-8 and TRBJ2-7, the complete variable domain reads GAGVSQSPRYKVAKRGQDVALRCDPISGHVSLFWYQQALGQGPEFLTYFQNEAQLDKSGLPSDRFFAERPEGSVSTLKIQRTQQEDSAVYLCASSLAGFGPGEYFGPGTRLTVT.

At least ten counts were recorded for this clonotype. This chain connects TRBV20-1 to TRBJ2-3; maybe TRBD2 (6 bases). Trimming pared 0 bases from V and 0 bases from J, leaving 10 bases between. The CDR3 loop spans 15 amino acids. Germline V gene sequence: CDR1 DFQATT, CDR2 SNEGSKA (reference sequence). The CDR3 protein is CSARDPGTSTDTQYF. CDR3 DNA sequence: TGCAGTGCTAGAGATCCGGGGACTAGCACAGATACGCAGTATTTT.

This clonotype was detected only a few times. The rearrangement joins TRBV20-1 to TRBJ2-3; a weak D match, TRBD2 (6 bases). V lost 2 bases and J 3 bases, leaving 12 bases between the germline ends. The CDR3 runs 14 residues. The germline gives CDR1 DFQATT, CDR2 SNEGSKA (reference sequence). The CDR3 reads CSARQAGKTDTQYF. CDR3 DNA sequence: TGCAGTGCTAGACAGGCGGGAAAAACAGATACGCAGTATTTT.

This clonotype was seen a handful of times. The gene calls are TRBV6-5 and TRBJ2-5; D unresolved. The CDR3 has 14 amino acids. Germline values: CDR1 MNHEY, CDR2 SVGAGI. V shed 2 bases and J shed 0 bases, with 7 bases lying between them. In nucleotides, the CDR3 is TGTGCCAGCAGTTACCCCGGGTACCAAGAGACCCAGTACTTC. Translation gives CASSYPGYQETQYF.

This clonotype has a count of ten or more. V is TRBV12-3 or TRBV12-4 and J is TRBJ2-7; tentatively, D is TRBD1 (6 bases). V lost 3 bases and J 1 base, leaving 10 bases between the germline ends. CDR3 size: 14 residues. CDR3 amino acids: CASSLAGASYEQYF. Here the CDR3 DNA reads TGTGCCAGCAGTTTGGCAGGGGCATCCTACGAGCAGTACTTC.

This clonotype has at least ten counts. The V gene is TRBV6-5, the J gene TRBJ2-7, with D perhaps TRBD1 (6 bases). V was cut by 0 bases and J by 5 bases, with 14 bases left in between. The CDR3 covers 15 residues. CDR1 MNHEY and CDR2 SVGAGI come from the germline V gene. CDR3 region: CASSYSRGFRDEQYF. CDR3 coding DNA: TGTGCCAGCAGTTACTCGAGGGGGTTTAGGGACGAGCAGTACTTC.